These 28 T cell receptor beta chains came from one sample sequenced in a study of T cells in severe cutaneous drug reactions. Bulk and single-cell libraries used iRepertoire multiplex PCR with TCR subtype-specific primers. TCRdb processed the multiplex PCR reads again and assigns one entry to each CDR3 protein, with no DNA. The listing records about 8,300 distinct CDR3 sequences. The patients sequenced had a carbamazepine-induced Stevens-Johnson syndrome or toxic epidermal necrolysis reaction. The sample was cells from a skin blister. These receptors all come from a human donor with a severe cutaneous adverse drug reaction.

The V and J genes are TRBV4-3 and TRBJ2-7; as DNA is missing, the TRBD2 call by TCRdb cannot be tested. This CDR3 spans 16 amino acids. Germline CDR1 and CDR2: LGHNA and YSLEER. CDR3 amino acids: CASSQAVWRETYEQYF.

V is TRBV24-1 and J is TRBJ2-5; TCRdb designates TRBD1, a call that cannot be tested without DNA. CDR3 length: 14 residues. Germline V gene lookup returns CDR1 KGHDR and CDR2 SFDVKD. CDR3 region: CATSDSWGAETQYF.

The chain joins TRBV10-3 to TRBJ1-2. CDR3 length: 15 amino acids. Germline CDR1 reads ENHRY; CDR2 reads SYGVKD. CDR3 region: CAITIGQETAYGYTF.

The chain joins TRBV11-2 to TRBJ2-1; TCRdb indicates TRBD2, and absent DNA this call remains unverified. CDR3 length: 14 amino acids. Per germline, CDR1 SGHAT and CDR2 FQNNGV. The CDR3 loop reads CASSFGSPDNEQFF.

This chain links TRBV12-3 or TRBV12-4 with TRBJ2-2. The CDR3 extends over 13 amino acids. CDR3 in amino acids: CASSYLDGGELFF.

V is TRBV27 and J is TRBJ1-4; TCRdb gives TRBD1 as the D gene, but with no DNA this cannot be confirmed. Germline loops: CDR1 MNHEY, CDR2 SMNVEV (reference sequence). CDR3 length equals 15 residues. The CDR3 loop reads CASSFLGTGDEKLFF.

V and J are TRBV27 and TRBJ2-3; TCRdb selects TRBD2, and the lack of DNA leaves this call unchecked. CDR1 and CDR2 (germline): MNHEY, SMNVEV (reference sequence). The CDR3 loop spans 13 amino acids. The CDR3 spells CASTSGLADTQYF.

This clonotype ranks as medium-sized in terms of frequency. This chain joins TRBV18 and TRBJ1-1. Looked up from germline, CDR1 is KGHSH and CDR2 is LQKENI. The CDR3 is 15 amino acids. The CDR3 region is CASSPKQGPITEAFF.

This clonotype is medium-sized (0.01 to 0.1%) by frequency. The rearrangement joins TRBV7-6 to TRBJ2-7; TCRdb selects TRBD1, and the lack of DNA leaves this call unchecked. The CDR3 totals 14 residues. Germline CDR1 reads SGHVS; CDR2 reads FNYEAQ. CDR3 region: CASRRQPSSYEQYF.

V gene TRBV28 combines with J gene TRBJ1-3. Looked up from germline, CDR1 is MDHEN and CDR2 is SYDVKM. CDR3 length: 13 amino acids. The CDR3: CASRGSAGNTIYF.

The chain links TRBV6-2 or TRBV6-3 to TRBJ2-2; absent DNA, TCRdb's TRBD1 call cannot be checked. Germline assignment: CDR1 MNHEY and CDR2 SVGEGT. The CDR3 covers 14 residues. CDR3 amino acids: CASSRSRVTGELFF.

The genes are TRBV4-3 and TRBJ2-1; TCRdb's assignment of TRBD1 cannot be checked, as there is no DNA. CDR3 length equals 14 residues. Per the germline V gene, CDR1 is LGHNA and CDR2 is YSLEER. CDR3 amino acids: CASSQSTGGYEQFF.

This rearrangement joins TRBV7-2 to TRBJ2-7. Germline loops: CDR1 SGHTA, CDR2 FQGNSA. This CDR3 spans 14 amino acids. CDR3 residues: CASSLDVTSYEQYF.

CDR3 residues: CASSPLTGYRVIGGYTF. J is TRBJ1-2 and V is TRBV11-2; TCRdb indicates TRBD1, and absent DNA this call remains unverified. The CDR3 spans 17 residues. Germline loops: CDR1 SGHAT, CDR2 FQNNGV.

CDR3: CASSYSSGSYEQFF. This chain joins TRBV6-6 and TRBJ2-1; TCRdb picks TRBD2, but there is no DNA to check that call. The CDR3 extends over 14 amino acids. CDR1 and CDR2 (germline): MNHNY, SVGAGI (reference sequence).

This clonotype registers medium-sized by frequency. V gene TRBV6-5 combines with J gene TRBJ2-1; the TCRdb call, TRBD2, lacks DNA for checking. The germline V gene has CDR1 MNHEY and CDR2 SVGAGI. This CDR3 contains 13 residues. CDR3 loop: CASSLAAYNEQFF.

This clonotype counts as medium-sized by frequency. The chain links TRBV7-6 to TRBJ2-3; the D call from TCRdb, TRBD1, cannot be confirmed without DNA. The CDR3 runs to 13 residues. Germline V gene lookup returns CDR1 SGHVS and CDR2 FNYEAQ. The CDR3 region is CASSFTPGGTQYF.

This chain connects TRBV9 to TRBJ1-2. The CDR3 sequence is 15 residues long. CDR1 and CDR2 (germline): SGDLS, YYNGEE. The chain's CDR3 is CASSGYRPANYGYTF.

This clonotype is labeled large (0.1 to 1%) based on frequency. The rearrangement joins TRBV27 to TRBJ2-3; TCRdb's D gene call, TRBD2, goes unchecked for lack of DNA. CDR3 length equals 19 residues. Germline assignment: CDR1 MNHEY and CDR2 SMNVEV (reference sequence). CDR3 loop: CASSWDSASGSLGADTQYF.

The chain uses TRBV6-5 and TRBJ1-2. CDR3 length: 12 residues. The germline gives CDR1 MNHEY, CDR2 SVGAGI. CDR3 sequence: CASSYSGEGYTF.

The V call is TRBV29-1, the J call TRBJ1-2; TCRdb calls TRBD1, which cannot be checked without DNA. The CDR3 extends over 11 amino acids. Germline lookup yields CDR1 SQVTM and CDR2 ANQGSEA. The chain's CDR3 is CSVDQGYGYTF. The full variable domain, its missing parts supplied by reference TRBV29-1 and TRBJ1-2, is SAVISQKPSRDICQRGTSLTIQCQVDSQVTMMFWYRQQPGQSLTLIATANQGSEATYESGFVIDKFPISRPNLTFSTLTVSNMSPEDSSIYLCSVDQGYGYTFGSGTRLTVV.

This chain links TRBV20-1 with TRBJ1-1; the TCRdb call, TRBD1, lacks DNA for checking. This CDR3 is 15 amino acids long. CDR1 DFQATT and CDR2 SNEGSKA come from the germline V gene (reference sequence). CDR3 residues: CSATQQGKMNTEAFF.

This chain joins TRBV5-1 and TRBJ1-1. Germline values: CDR1 SGHRS, CDR2 YFSETQ. This CDR3 spans 12 amino acids. The CDR3 loop is CASSLEGNEAFF.

The chain employs TRBV7-9 and TRBJ2-1; TCRdb outputs TRBD2, but without DNA this stays unchecked. The V gene's germline CDR1 is SEHNR and CDR2 FQNEAQ (reference sequence). The CDR3 has 16 amino acids. The CDR3 protein is CASSPPASGPYNEQFF. Drawing the rest from reference TRBV7-9 and TRBJ2-1, the complete variable domain is DTGVSQNPRHKITKRGQNVTFRCDPISEHNRLYWYRQTLGQGPEFLTYFQNEAQLEKSRLLSDRFSAERPKGSFSTLEIQRTEQGDSAMYLCASSPPASGPYNEQFFGPGTRLTVL.

The rearrangement uses TRBV3-1 and TRBJ1-1. The CDR3 is made up of 13 amino acids. The germline V gene has CDR1 LGHDT and CDR2 YNNKEL (reference sequence). The CDR3 reads CASSQDLSTEAFF.

The chain has TRBV28 and TRBJ1-1. This CDR3 comprises 14 residues. Germline CDR1 MDHEN, CDR2 SYDVKM. Here the CDR3 reads CASSHGLLNTEAFF.

By frequency, this clonotype is medium-sized. The chain links TRBV6-2 or TRBV6-3 to TRBJ2-3. Germline CDR1 MNHEY, CDR2 SVGEGT. This CDR3 has 12 amino acids. The CDR3 region is CASSSTTDTQYF.

This clonotype is medium-sized by frequency. This chain connects TRBV27 to TRBJ1-2; TCRdb names TRBD1, which stays unverified in the absence of DNA. Germline-derived CDR1 and CDR2 are MNHEY and SMNVEV (reference sequence). The CDR3 covers 15 residues. The CDR3 spells CASSSLGVKSYGYTF.